This is a list of T cell receptor beta chains from one sample in a study of blood T cells in healthy people across ages. TCRdb redid the calling of the 5' RACE reads with MiXCR, one entry per CDR3 protein. The data contain roughly 2 million distinct CDR3 sequences, roughly 52% of them singletons. The material sequenced was blood. All receptors derive from a woman aged 35 to 49 in good health. The CDR3 runs from the conserved cysteine through the conserved F or W. Fields, in order: V gene, D gene, clone size, J gene, CDR3 protein, CDR3 DNA. The D gene is left open where the match is weak. Clone size is given for some rows only: seen once, a few or many times, or a class if the clone is expanded.

>TRBV4-1|-|-|TRBJ1-2
CASSQLGPPGYGYTF
TGCGCCAGCAGCCAATTGGGCCCGCCCGGATATGGCTACACCTTC
>TRBV29-1|-|-|TRBJ2-5
CGVFQDSEETQYF
TGCGGCGTGTTCCAGGACAGTGAAGAGACCCAGTACTTC
>TRBV4-2|-|-|TRBJ2-2
CASSPTTANTGELFF
TGTGCCAGCAGCCCCACGACAGCGAACACCGGGGAGCTGTTTTTT
>TRBV20-1|-|-|TRBJ1-1
CSARPLTRDTEAFF
TGCAGTGCTAGACCCCTGACTCGGGACACTGAAGCTTTCTTT
>TRBV3-1|TRBD2|few|TRBJ2-7
CASSLSGGSHHEQYF
TGTGCCAGCAGCCTCAGCGGGGGATCCCACCACGAGCAGTACTTC
>TRBV5-6|-|-|TRBJ2-1
CASSNTGNPYNEQFF
TGTGCCAGCAGCAATACAGGGAATCCCTACAATGAGCAGTTCTTC
>TRBV27|TRBD1|-|TRBJ1-6
CASSWTGDSYNSPLHF
TGTGCCAGCAGTTGGACAGGGGACTCCTATAATTCACCCCTCCACTTT
>TRBV12-3/TRBV12-4|-|-|TRBJ1-4
CASSLRGGFNEKLFF
TGTGCCAGCAGTTTAAGGGGCGGGTTTAATGAAAAACTGTTTTTT
>TRBV3-1|-|-|TRBJ2-1
CASSQELLDNEQFF
TGTGCCAGCAGCCAAGAACTGCTCGACAATGAGCAGTTCTTC
>TRBV20-1|-|-|TRBJ1-5
CSASAGSNQPQHF
TGCAGTGCTAGCGCTGGGAGCAATCAGCCCCAGCATTTT
>TRBV4-3|TRBD1|few|TRBJ2-1
CASSQEAQGNEQFF
TGCGCCAGCAGCCAAGAAGCACAGGGGAATGAGCAGTTCTTC
>TRBV20-1|-|-|TRBJ2-5
CSARADRNQETQYF
TGCAGTGCTAGAGCAGACAGGAACCAAGAGACCCAGTACTTC
>TRBV5-5|TRBD1|-|TRBJ2-6
CASSPQGVGSGANVLTF
TGTGCCAGCAGCCCACAGGGGGTGGGCTCTGGGGCCAACGTCCTGACTTTC
>TRBV7-9|-|once|TRBJ2-1
CASSLESGDNEQFF
TGTGCCAGCAGCTTAGAATCCGGGGACAATGAGCAGTTCTTC
>TRBV6-1|TRBD1|-|TRBJ2-1
CASSKTGKGNEQFF
TGTGCCAGCAGTAAGACAGGGAAGGGCAACGAGCAGTTCTTC
>TRBV5-1|TRBD2|-|TRBJ2-4
CASSLDGDYAKIAKNIQYF
TGCGCCAGCAGCTTGGACGGGGACTACGCCAAAATAGCCAAAAACATTCAGTACTTC
>TRBV6-1|-|once|TRBJ2-4
CASSELRGSYNEQYF
TGTGCCAGCAGTGAACTGAGGGGTTCATACAATGAGCAGTACTTC
>TRBV5-1|-|-|TRBJ2-5
CASSLAKGRGETQYF
TGCGCCAGCAGCTTGGCCAAGGGAAGAGGGGAGACCCAGTACTTC
>TRBV4-3|TRBD1|-|TRBJ1-2
CASSQDWTGDNYGYTF
TGCGCCAGCAGCCAAGATTGGACAGGGGATAACTATGGCTACACCTTC
>TRBV20-1|-|-|TRBJ2-5
CSASSIGETQYF
TGCAGTGCTAGTAGTATAGGGGAGACCCAGTACTTC
>TRBV20-1|-|-|TRBJ2-4
CSALQGGSAKNSQYF
TGCAGTGCTCTACAGGGAGGCAGCGCCAAAAACAGTCAGTACTTC
>TRBV7-9|-|few|TRBJ1-1
CASSSRRTNTEAFF
TGTGCCAGCAGCTCCCGACGGACGAACACTGAAGCTTTCTTT
>TRBV29-1|-|few|TRBJ2-5
CSESVGQETQYF
TGCAGCGAATCGGTAGGGCAAGAGACCCAGTACTTC
>TRBV4-3|-|few|TRBJ2-3
CASSQEQPDTQYF
TGCGCCAGCAGCCAAGAACAGCCAGATACGCAGTATTTT
>TRBV29-1|-|few|TRBJ2-7
CSVEATGAYEQYF
TGCAGCGTTGAAGCTACAGGTGCCTACGAGCAGTACTTC
>TRBV5-1|-|-|TRBJ1-1
CASSYEISNTEAFF
TGCGCCAGCAGCTATGAGATATCGAACACTGAAGCTTTCTTT
>TRBV27|-|-|TRBJ2-5
CASGPAFETQYF
TGTGCCAGCGGCCCGGCGTTCGAGACCCAGTACTTC
>TRBV4-1|-|-|TRBJ1-2
CASSQREGRGGYTF
TGCGCCAGCAGCCAAAGAGAGGGCAGGGGAGGCTACACCTTC
>TRBV24-1|TRBD1|-|TRBJ2-5
CATRGGAETQYF
TGTGCCACCAGAGGGGGCGCGGAGACCCAGTACTTC
>TRBV7-2|TRBD2|-|TRBJ2-3
CASSLTSGGHSDTQYF
TGTGCCAGCAGCTTGACTAGCGGGGGGCATTCAGATACGCAGTATTTT
>TRBV7-2|TRBD2|-|TRBJ2-7
CASSLALSGGPYEQYF
TGTGCCAGCAGCTTAGCGCTGAGCGGGGGCCCCTACGAGCAGTACTTC
>TRBV6-1|-|-|TRBJ2-4
CATLNPDLDKNIQYF
TGTGCCACTTTAAACCCAGATTTGGACAAAAACATTCAGTACTTC
>TRBV7-9|TRBD1|-|TRBJ1-2
CASQDRVEDGYTF
TGTGCCAGCCAAGACAGGGTAGAGGATGGCTACACCTTC
>TRBV4-2|-|few|TRBJ2-6
CASSQDRPWGIGANVLTF
TGTGCCAGCAGCCAAGATCGACCCTGGGGGATCGGGGCCAACGTCCTGACTTTC
>TRBV5-1|TRBD1|-|TRBJ2-5
CASRDKGQGLETQYF
TGCGCCAGCAGGGATAAAGGACAGGGACTAGAGACCCAGTACTTC
>TRBV20-1|-|-|TRBJ2-6
CSAYVGTGANVLTF
TGCAGTGCTTATGTGGGTACTGGGGCCAACGTCCTGACTTTC
>TRBV6-6|TRBD1|-|TRBJ1-1
CASVDRTLNTEAFF
TGTGCCAGCGTGGACAGGACACTGAACACTGAAGCTTTCTTT
>TRBV27|TRBD1|-|TRBJ2-7
CASSTGTGAREQYF
TGTGCCAGCAGTACCGGGACAGGCGCGCGGGAGCAGTACTTC
>TRBV29-1|TRBD1|-|TRBJ2-1
CSLQGANEQFF
TGCAGCCTCCAGGGGGCGAATGAGCAGTTCTTC
>TRBV6-5|-|few|TRBJ1-1
CASRGQGGLDTEAFF
TGTGCCAGCAGAGGTCAGGGTGGGCTAGACACTGAAGCTTTCTTT
>TRBV6-5|-|-|TRBJ1-1
CASVETGLNTEAFF
TGTGCCAGCGTAGAGACAGGCTTGAACACTGAAGCTTTCTTT
>TRBV18|TRBD1|few|TRBJ2-3
CASSPPDRGRTDTQYF
TGTGCCAGCTCACCACCGGACAGGGGGCGCACAGATACGCAGTATTTT
>TRBV29-1|-|-|TRBJ2-3
CSVGVLPTDTQYF
TGCAGCGTGGGGGTTCTCCCGACAGATACGCAGTATTTT
>TRBV20-1|TRBD1|many|TRBJ2-5
CSASRTGGDETQYF
TGCAGTGCTAGCAGGACAGGGGGAGATGAGACCCAGTACTTC
>TRBV7-9|-|-|TRBJ2-7
CASSASQGGYEQYF
TGTGCCAGCTCCGCGAGCCAGGGGGGATACGAGCAGTACTTC
>TRBV29-1|-|-|TRBJ2-6
CSASPDGANVLTF
TGCAGCGCTTCACCCGATGGGGCCAACGTCCTGACTTTC
>TRBV20-1|-|-|TRBJ2-5
CSAGRGGSSGETQYF
TGCAGTGCTGGACGGGGAGGAAGCAGCGGGGAGACCCAGTACTTC
>TRBV12-3/TRBV12-4|TRBD2|few|TRBJ2-5
CASSFGRHLLAGGETQYF
TGTGCCAGCAGTTTCGGTCGCCACCTACTAGCGGGGGGGGAGACCCAGTACTTC